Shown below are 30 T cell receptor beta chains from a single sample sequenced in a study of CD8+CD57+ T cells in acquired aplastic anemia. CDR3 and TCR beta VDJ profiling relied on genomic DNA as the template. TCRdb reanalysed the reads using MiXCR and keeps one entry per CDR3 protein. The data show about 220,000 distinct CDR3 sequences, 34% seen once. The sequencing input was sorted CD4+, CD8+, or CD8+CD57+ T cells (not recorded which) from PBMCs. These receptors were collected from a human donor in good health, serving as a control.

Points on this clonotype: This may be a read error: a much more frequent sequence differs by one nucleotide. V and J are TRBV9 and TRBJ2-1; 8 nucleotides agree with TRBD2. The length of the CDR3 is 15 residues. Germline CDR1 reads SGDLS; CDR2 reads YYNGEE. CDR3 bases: TGTGCCGGCAGCGTAGAGAGCGGGAGAGGCAATGAGCAGTTCTTC. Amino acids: CAGSVESGRGNEQFF.

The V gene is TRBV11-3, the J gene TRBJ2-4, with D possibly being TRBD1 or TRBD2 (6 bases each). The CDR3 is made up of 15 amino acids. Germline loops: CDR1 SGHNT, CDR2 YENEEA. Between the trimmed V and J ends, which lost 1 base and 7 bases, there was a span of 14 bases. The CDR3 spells CASSLVRGGTNIQYF. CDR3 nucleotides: TGTGCCAGCAGCTTAGTCAGAGGGGGGACGAACATTCAGTACTTC.

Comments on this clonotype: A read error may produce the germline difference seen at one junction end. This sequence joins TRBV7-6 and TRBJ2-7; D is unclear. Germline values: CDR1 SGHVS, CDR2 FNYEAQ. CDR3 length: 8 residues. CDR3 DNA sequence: TGTGCCAGCAGCTTATGGGTGTTC. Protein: CASSLWVF.

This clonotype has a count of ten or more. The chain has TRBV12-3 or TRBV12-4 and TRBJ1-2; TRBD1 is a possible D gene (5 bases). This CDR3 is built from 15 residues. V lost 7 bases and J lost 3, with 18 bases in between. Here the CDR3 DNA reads TGTGCCAGCACCCGAGCGGGGCGGCGGGACTATGGCTACACCTTC. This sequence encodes CASTRAGRRDYGYTF.

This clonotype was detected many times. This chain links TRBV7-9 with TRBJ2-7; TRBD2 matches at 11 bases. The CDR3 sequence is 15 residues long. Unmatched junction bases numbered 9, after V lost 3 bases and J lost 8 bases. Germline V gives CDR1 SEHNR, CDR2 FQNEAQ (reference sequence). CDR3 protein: CASSLVKLAGDQQYF. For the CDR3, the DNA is TGTGCCAGCAGCTTGGTAAAACTAGCGGGAGATCAGCAGTACTTC.

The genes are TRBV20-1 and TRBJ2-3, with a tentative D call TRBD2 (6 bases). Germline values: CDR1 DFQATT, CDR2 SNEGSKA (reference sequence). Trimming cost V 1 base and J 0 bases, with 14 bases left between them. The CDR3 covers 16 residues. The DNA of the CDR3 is TGCAGTGCTAGAGCTTTAAGTAGCGGTAGCACAGATACGCAGTATTTT. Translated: CSARALSSGSTDTQYF.

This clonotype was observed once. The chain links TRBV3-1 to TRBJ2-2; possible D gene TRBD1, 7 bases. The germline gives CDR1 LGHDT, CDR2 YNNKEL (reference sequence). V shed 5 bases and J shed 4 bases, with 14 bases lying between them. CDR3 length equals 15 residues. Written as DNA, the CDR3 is TGTGCCAGCAGCAAGGAGGGGGCGGGCACCGGGGAGCTGTTTTTT. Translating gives CASSKEGAGTGELFF.

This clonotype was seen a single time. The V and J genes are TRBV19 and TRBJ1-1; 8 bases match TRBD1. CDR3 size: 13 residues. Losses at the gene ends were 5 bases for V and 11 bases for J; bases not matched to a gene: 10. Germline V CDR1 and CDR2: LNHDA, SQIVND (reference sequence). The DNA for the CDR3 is TGTGCCAGTAGTGTAGGACAGGGAAACTGGGCTTTCTTT. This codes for CASSVGQGNWAFF. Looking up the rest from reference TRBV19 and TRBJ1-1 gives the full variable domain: DGGITQSPKYLFRKEGQNVTLSCEQNLNHDAMYWYRQDPGQGLRLIYYSQIVNDFQKGDIAEGYSVSREKKESFPLTVTSAQKNPTAFYLCASSVGQGNWAFFGQGTRLTVV.

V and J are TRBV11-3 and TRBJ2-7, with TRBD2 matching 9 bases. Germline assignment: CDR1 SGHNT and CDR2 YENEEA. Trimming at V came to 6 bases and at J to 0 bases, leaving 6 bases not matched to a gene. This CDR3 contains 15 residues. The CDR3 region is CASSEAGGPSYEQYF. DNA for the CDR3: TGTGCCAGCAGTGAAGCGGGAGGCCCCTCCTACGAGCAGTACTTC.

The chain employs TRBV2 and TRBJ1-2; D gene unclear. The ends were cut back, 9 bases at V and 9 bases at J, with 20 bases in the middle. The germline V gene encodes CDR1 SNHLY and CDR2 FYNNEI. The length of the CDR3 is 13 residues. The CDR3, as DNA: TGTGCCAGTAGTCAAACTGAGCAGCAAAGCTACACCTTC. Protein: CASSQTEQQSYTF.

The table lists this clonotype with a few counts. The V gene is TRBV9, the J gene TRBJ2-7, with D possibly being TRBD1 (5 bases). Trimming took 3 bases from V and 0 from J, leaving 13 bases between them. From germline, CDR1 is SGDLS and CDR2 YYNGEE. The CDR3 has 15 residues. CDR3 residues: CASSAGQGASYEQYF. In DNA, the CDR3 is TGTGCCAGCAGCGCAGGACAAGGGGCCTCCTACGAGCAGTACTTC.

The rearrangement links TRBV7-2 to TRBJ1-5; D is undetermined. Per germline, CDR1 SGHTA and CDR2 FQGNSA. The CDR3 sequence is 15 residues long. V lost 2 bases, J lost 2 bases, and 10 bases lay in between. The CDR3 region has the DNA TGTGCCAGCAGCTTACGTGACACCGGCAATCAGCCCCAGCATTTT. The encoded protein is CASSLRDTGNQPQHF.

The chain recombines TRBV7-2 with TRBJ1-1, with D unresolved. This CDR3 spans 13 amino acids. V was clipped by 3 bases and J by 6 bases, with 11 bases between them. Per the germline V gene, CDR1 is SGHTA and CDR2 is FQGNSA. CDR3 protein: CASSLVGGPEAFF. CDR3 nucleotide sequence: TGTGCCAGCAGCTTGGTGGGTGGCCCTGAAGCTTTCTTT.

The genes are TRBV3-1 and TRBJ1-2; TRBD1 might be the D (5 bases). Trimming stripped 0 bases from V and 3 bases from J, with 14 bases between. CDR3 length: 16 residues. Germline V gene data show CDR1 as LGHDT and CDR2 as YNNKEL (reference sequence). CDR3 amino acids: CASSQDSYRGDYGYTF. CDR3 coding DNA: TGTGCCAGCAGCCAAGATAGTTATAGGGGCGACTATGGCTACACCTTC.

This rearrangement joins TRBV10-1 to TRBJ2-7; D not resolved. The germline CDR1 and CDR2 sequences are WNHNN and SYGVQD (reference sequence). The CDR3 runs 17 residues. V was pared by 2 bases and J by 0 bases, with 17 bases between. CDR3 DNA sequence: TGCGCCAGCAGTGAGCCCCACTGGCTTAGTAGCTCCTACGAGCAGTACTTC. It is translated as CASSEPHWLSSSYEQYF.

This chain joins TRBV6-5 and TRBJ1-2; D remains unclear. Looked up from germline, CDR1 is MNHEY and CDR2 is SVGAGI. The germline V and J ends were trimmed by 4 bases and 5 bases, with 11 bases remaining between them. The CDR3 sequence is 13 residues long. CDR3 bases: TGTGCCAGCAGTTCCCCAATAGGGTATGGCTACACCTTC. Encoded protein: CASSSPIGYGYTF.

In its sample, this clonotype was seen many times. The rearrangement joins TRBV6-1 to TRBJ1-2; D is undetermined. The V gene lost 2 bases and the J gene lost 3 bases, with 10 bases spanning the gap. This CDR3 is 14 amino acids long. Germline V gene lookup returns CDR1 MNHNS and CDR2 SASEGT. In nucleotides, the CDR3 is TGTGCCAGCAGTGAATGGAACGCCGACTATGGCTACACCTTC. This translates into CASSEWNADYGYTF.

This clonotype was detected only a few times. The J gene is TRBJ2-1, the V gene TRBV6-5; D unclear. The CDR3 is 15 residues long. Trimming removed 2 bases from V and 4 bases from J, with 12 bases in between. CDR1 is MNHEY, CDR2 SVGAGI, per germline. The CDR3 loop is CASSYGLGQYNEQFF. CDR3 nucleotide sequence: TGTGCCAGCAGTTACGGGTTAGGGCAGTACAATGAGCAGTTCTTC.

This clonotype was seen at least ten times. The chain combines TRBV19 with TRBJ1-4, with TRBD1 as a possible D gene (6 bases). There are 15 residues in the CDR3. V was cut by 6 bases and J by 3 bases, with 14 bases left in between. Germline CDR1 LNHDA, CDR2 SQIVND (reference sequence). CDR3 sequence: CASRQGRGANEKLFF. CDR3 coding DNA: TGTGCCAGTAGGCAGGGGAGAGGAGCTAATGAAAAACTGTTTTTT.

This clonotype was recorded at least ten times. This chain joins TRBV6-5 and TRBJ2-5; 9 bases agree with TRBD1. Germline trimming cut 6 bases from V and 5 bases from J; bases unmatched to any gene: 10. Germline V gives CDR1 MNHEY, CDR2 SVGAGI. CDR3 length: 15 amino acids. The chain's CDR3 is CASRPGTGIWETQYF. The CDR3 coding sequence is TGTGCCAGCAGACCCGGGACAGGGATATGGGAGACCCAGTACTTC.

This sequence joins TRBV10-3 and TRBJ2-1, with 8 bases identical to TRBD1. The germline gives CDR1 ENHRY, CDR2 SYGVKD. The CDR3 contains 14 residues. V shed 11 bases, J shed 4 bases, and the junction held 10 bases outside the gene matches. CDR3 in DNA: TGTGCCGCCAGGGGGCAGGCAAGTTACAATGAGCAGTTCTTC. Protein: CAARGQASYNEQFF.

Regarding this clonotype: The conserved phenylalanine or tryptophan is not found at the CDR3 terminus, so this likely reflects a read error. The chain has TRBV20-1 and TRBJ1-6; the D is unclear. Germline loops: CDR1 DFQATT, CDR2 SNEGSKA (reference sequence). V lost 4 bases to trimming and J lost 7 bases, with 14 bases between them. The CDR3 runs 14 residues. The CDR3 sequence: CSAMPSGGNSPLHL. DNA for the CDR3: TGCAGTGCTATGCCCTCGGGAGGAAATTCACCCCTCCACCTC.

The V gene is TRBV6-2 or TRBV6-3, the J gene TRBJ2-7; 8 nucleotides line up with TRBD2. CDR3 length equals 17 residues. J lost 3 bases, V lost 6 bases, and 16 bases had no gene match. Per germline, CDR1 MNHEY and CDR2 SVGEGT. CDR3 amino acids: CASSRGASGRHYYEQYF. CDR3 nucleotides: TGTGCCAGCAGCCGAGGGGCTAGCGGGCGACATTACTACGAGCAGTACTTC.

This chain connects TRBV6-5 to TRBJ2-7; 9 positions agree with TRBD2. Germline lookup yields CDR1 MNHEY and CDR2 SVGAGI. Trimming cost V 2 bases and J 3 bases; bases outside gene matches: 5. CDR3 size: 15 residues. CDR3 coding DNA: TGTGCCAGCAGTTACGCGGGAGGGCAGGGCTACGAGCAGTACTTC. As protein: CASSYAGGQGYEQYF.

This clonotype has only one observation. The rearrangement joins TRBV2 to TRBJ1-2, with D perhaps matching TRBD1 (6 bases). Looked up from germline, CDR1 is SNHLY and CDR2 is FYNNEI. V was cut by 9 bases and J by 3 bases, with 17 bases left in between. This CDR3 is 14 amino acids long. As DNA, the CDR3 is TGTGCCAGAACGGACAGCGAGACTGACTATGGCTACACCTTC. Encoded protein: CARTDSETDYGYTF.

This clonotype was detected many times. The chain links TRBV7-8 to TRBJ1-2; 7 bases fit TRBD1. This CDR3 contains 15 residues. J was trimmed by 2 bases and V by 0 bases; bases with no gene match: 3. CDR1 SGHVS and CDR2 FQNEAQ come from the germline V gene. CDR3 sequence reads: CASSLARDRNYGYTF. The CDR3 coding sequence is TGTGCCAGCAGCTTAGCCCGGGACAGAAACTATGGCTACACCTTC.

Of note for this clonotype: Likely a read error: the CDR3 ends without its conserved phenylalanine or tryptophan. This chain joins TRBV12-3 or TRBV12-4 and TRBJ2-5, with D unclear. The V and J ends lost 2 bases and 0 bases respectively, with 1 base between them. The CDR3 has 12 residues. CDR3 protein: CASSLYQETQYS. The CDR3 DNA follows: TGTGCCAGCAGTTTATACCAAGAGACCCAGTACTCC.

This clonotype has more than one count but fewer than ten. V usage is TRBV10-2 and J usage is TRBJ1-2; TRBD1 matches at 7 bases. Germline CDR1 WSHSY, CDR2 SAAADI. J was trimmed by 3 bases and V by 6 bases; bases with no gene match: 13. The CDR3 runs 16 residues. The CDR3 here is CASRDNNRGTDYGYTF. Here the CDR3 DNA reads TGCGCCAGCAGGGACAACAACAGGGGAACAGACTATGGCTACACCTTC.

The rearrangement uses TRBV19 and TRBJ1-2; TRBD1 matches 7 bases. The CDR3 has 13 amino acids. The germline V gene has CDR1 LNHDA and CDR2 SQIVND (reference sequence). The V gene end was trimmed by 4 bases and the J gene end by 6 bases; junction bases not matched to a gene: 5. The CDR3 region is CASSNRGVDGYTF. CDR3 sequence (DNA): TGTGCCAGTAGTAACAGGGGAGTCGATGGCTACACCTTC.

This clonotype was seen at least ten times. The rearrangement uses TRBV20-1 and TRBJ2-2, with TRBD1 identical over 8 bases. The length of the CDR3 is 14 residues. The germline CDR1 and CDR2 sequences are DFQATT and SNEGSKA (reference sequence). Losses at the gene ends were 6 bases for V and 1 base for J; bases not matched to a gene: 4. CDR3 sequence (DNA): TGCAGTGCCGCCGGGACAGGGAACACCGGGGAGCTGTTTTTT. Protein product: CSAAGTGNTGELFF.